The sequence of this T cell receptor (beta chain) was determined in a study of T cells after yellow fever vaccination. Germline CDR1 and CDR2: MDHEN and SYDVKM. V lost 11 bases, J lost 5 bases, and 5 bases stayed unmatched. The CDR3 consists of 12 residues. This clonotype was counted a few times. TCRdb independently ran MiXCR on the 5' RACE reads; one entry per CDR3 protein. The sample holds about 340,000 distinct CDR3 sequences, 3.5% to 4.5% seen once. This receptor was taken from a man aged 18 to 30 who received the YFV17D yellow fever vaccine. The rearrangement links TRBV28 to TRBJ1-5; 8 nucleotides match TRBD1. The sequencing used PBMCs, collected 5 days after the yellow fever booster vaccination. The CDR3 coding sequence is TGTGCCTACGGACAGGGCTATCAGCCCCAGCATTTT. This encodes CAYGQGYQPQHF.